Listed below are T cell receptor beta chains from one sample, sequenced in a study of multiple sclerosis patients with progressive multifocal leukoencephalopathy. Produced via immunoSEQ multiplex PCR; TCRdb's table is partial and in-frame only. The sample has more than 30,000 clones, roughly 87% seen once. The input for sequencing was PBMCs, taken from a patient treated with natalizumab. The source of these receptors is a woman aged 40 to 49 with progressive multifocal leukoencephalopathy. Each CDR3 is given with its conserved first and last residue. The D gene is left open where the match is weak.

J gene: TRBJ1-5
CDR3 length: 14
D gene: TRBD1
V gene: TRBV30
CDR3 DNA: TGTGCCTGGAGCCTACAGGGGGGCAATCAGCCCCAGCATTTT
CDR3 protein: CAWSLQGGNQPQHF

J gene: TRBJ1-6
CDR3 length: 14
D gene: -
V gene: TRBV30
CDR3 DNA: TGTGCCTGGAGTCTCGGACAGCAGAATTCACCCCTCCACTTT
CDR3 protein: CAWSLGQQNSPLHF

J gene: TRBJ2-2
CDR3 length: 16
D gene: TRBD1
V gene: TRBV13
CDR3 DNA: TGTGCCAGCAGCCCGGGCAGGGGGAGGAACACCGGGGAGCTGTTTTTT
CDR3 protein: CASSPGRGRNTGELFF

J gene: TRBJ2-7
CDR3 length: 13
D gene: -
V gene: TRBV6-5
CDR3 DNA: TGTGCCACCTCCCGGACGGCAGACTACGAGCAGTACTTC
CDR3 protein: CATSRTADYEQYF

J gene: TRBJ2-7
CDR3 length: 13
D gene: -
V gene: TRBV5-1
CDR3 DNA: TGCGCCAGCAGTTTTCAGGCTTCCTACGAGCAGTACTTC
CDR3 protein: CASSFQASYEQYF

J gene: TRBJ2-2
CDR3 length: 15
D gene: -
V gene: TRBV7-9
CDR3 DNA: TGTGCCAGCAGTGCTGGCCAGGGGGGCACCGGGGAGCTGTTTTTT
CDR3 protein: CASSAGQGGTGELFF

J gene: TRBJ2-1
CDR3 length: 14
D gene: TRBD2
V gene: TRBV28
CDR3 DNA: TGTGCCAGCAGTTTTGGGACTAGCGTACGGGAGCAGTTCTTC
CDR3 protein: CASSFGTSVREQFF

J gene: TRBJ1-1
CDR3 length: 16
D gene: TRBD1
V gene: TRBV7-9
CDR3 DNA: TGTGCCAGCAGCTTAGTCTATCGGGGACAGACCACTGAAGCTTTCTTT
CDR3 protein: CASSLVYRGQTTEAFF

J gene: TRBJ2-6
CDR3 length: 16
D gene: -
V gene: TRBV6-5
CDR3 DNA: TGTGCCAGCAGTTACTCACGAGCTTACGGGGCCAACGTCCTGACTTTC
CDR3 protein: CASSYSRAYGANVLTF

J gene: TRBJ2-7
CDR3 length: 15
D gene: TRBD2
V gene: TRBV5-4
CDR3 DNA: TGTGCCAGCAGCCCCTGGGCGACGGGAGGGGGCGAGCAGTACTTC
CDR3 protein: CASSPWATGGGEQYF

J gene: TRBJ1-2
CDR3 length: 15
D gene: TRBD1
V gene: TRBV5-1
CDR3 DNA: TGCGCCAGCACCCCGGGACAGGGGACTAACTATGGCTACACCTTC
CDR3 protein: CASTPGQGTNYGYTF

J gene: TRBJ1-1
CDR3 length: 14
D gene: -
V gene: TRBV15
CDR3 DNA: TGTGCCACCAGCAGAGTACAGGGGAACACTGAAGCTTTCTTT
CDR3 protein: CATSRVQGNTEAFF

J gene: TRBJ2-1
CDR3 length: 14
D gene: TRBD1
V gene: TRBV7-6
CDR3 DNA: TGTGCCAGCAGCTTGGGGACAGGAAACAATGAGCAGTTCTTC
CDR3 protein: CASSLGTGNNEQFF